A selection of T cell receptor beta chains follows, all from one sample in a study of vaccination and CD4 T cells after COVID-19. These receptors' targets are unknown. TCRdb redid the calling of the PCR reads with MiXCR, one entry per CDR3 protein. The sample has roughly 3,800 distinct CDR3 sequences, around 15% seen once. Input material: CD4+ T cells from blood, cultured in vitro. These receptors all come from a human donor who had recovered from COVID-19. CDR3s leave out the opening cysteine and the closing phenylalanine or tryptophan. The order of the fields is V gene, J gene, CDR3 protein.

TRBV7-6,TRBJ1-1,ASSLGQGTAEAF
TRBV11-2,TRBJ2-7,ASSLQTGNYEQY
TRBV6-1,TRBJ2-1,ASTRGPLADDEQF
TRBV11-2,TRBJ2-1,ASRFSGGEYNEQF
TRBV7-9,TRBJ1-6,ASSSPPSSYNSPLH
TRBV7-3,TRBJ1-1,ASSLSSGVGAEAF
TRBV27,TRBJ2-7,ASSLFIQGEMRYEQY
TRBV7-9,TRBJ2-7,AQLRSGHDPTYEQY
TRBV19,TRBJ2-3,ASSDTGTTDTQY
TRBV10-3,TRBJ1-3,AISAREAGSGNTIY
TRBV6-2/TRBV6-3,TRBJ1-2,ASSTGPLYGYT
TRBV2,TRBJ2-5,ASRDRGGETQY
TRBV29-1,TRBJ2-1,SVRKGQGYDEQF
TRBV5-1,TRBJ2-5,ASSKYSGGNQETQY
TRBV2,TRBJ2-3,ASSGSAGGTPGTDTQY
TRBV7-9,TRBJ2-1,ASSLAGEQF
TRBV30,TRBJ1-2,AWSEGVAYGYT
TRBV27,TRBJ2-5,ASRRGETQY
TRBV6-2/TRBV6-3,TRBJ1-1,ASRDTGNTEAF
TRBV12-3/TRBV12-4,TRBJ2-5,ASRTIGGETQY
TRBV12-3/TRBV12-4,TRBJ1-2,ASSPLLTGIYGYT
TRBV30,TRBJ1-6,AWRQSYNSPLH
TRBV3-1,TRBJ2-3,ASSQDSLSGDTQY
TRBV2,TRBJ2-3,ASTSDGVVQGTQY
TRBV6-1,TRBJ2-3,ASEGLAGGRGTDTQY
TRBV2,TRBJ2-7,ASSEGSIGEQY
TRBV6-5,TRBJ2-7,ASSFAGYEQY
TRBV25-1,TRBJ1-3,ASSWAGTGNTIY
TRBV9,TRBJ1-1,ASSEGTGLNPEAF
TRBV5-4,TRBJ2-3,ASRPWASGPPGTDTQY
TRBV19,TRBJ2-1,ASRPSTRGQYYNEQF
TRBV2,TRBJ2-1,ASRSRIYNEQF
TRBV6-2/TRBV6-3,TRBJ1-5,ASSTPVIQPQH
TRBV24-1,TRBJ1-5,ATISPGIYYSNQPQH
TRBV10-3,TRBJ1-5,AISGSGGQGATSNQPQH
TRBV20-1,TRBJ2-1,SAQGTSGGPVLDNEQF
TRBV6-1,TRBJ2-7,ASRSTGGEQY
TRBV6-5,TRBJ2-3,ASSYGNTQY
TRBV21-1,TRBJ2-5,ASSTDCCGTQY
TRBV21-1,TRBJ1-2,ASSLGREGAHDGYT
TRBV6-1,TRBJ1-2,ASSPLPTPDGYT
TRBV7-9,TRBJ1-1,ASSFGSGGVSSEAF
TRBV7-2,TRBJ1-3,AAASGGSSSGNTIY
TRBV30,TRBJ1-2,AWMSTGRTYGYT
TRBV5-5,TRBJ1-5,ASRAWDSGQPQH
TRBV27,TRBJ2-3,ASSSLTGRDTQY
TRBV5-6,TRBJ1-2,ASSEGRKGIYGYGYT